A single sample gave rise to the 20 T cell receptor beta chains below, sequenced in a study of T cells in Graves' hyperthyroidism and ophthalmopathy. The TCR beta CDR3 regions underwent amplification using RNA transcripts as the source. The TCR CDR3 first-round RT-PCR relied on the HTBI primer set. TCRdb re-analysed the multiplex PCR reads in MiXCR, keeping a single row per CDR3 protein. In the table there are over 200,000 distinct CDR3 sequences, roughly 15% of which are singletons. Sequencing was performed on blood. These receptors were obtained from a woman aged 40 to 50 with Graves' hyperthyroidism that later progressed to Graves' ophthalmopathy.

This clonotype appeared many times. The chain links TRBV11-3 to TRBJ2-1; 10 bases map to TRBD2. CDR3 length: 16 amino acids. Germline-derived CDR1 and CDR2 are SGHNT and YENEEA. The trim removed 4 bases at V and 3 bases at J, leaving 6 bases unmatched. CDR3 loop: CASSSASGRSYNEQFF. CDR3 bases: TGTGCCAGCAGCTCAGCTAGCGGGAGAAGCTACAATGAGCAGTTCTTC.

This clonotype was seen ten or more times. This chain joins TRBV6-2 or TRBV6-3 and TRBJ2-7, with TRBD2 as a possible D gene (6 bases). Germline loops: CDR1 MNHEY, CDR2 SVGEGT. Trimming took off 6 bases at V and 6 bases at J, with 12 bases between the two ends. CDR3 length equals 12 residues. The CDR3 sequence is CASRSTRREQYF. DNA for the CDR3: TGTGCCAGCAGGTCGACTAGGCGCGAGCAGTACTTC.

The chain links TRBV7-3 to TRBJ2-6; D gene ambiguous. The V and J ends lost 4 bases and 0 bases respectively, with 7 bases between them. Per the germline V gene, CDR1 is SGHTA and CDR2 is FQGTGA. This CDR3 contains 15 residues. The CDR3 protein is CASSSPDSGANVLTF. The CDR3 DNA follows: TGTGCCAGCAGCTCCCCCGACTCTGGGGCCAACGTCCTGACTTTC. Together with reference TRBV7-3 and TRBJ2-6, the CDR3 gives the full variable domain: GAGVSQTPSNKVTEKGKYVELRCDPISGHTALYWYRQSLGQGPEFLIYFQGTGAADDSGLPNDRFFAVRPEGSVSTLKIQRTERGDSAVYLCASSSPDSGANVLTFGAGSRLTVL.

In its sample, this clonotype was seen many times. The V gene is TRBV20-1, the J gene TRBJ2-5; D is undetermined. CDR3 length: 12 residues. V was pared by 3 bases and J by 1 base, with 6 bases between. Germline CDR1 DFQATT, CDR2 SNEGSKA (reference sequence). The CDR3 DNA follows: TGCAGTGCTAGGCTCAGCCAAGAGACCCAGTACTTC. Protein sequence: CSARLSQETQYF.

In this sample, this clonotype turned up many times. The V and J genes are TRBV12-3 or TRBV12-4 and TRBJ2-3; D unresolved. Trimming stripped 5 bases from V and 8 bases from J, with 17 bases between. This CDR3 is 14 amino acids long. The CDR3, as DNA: TGTGCCAGCAGTCCGACTGGCCCATGGGGTACGCAGTATTTT. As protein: CASSPTGPWGTQYF.

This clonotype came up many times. For the CDR3, the DNA is TGTGCCAGCACCAGGGAGAGCAATCAGCCCCAGCATTTT. Protein: CASTRESNQPQHF. The rearrangement uses TRBV6-1 and TRBJ1-5, with D possibly being TRBD1 (5 bases). The germline V and J ends were trimmed by 7 bases and 1 base, with 8 bases remaining between them. Germline CDR1 and CDR2: MNHNS and SASEGT. The CDR3 covers 13 residues.

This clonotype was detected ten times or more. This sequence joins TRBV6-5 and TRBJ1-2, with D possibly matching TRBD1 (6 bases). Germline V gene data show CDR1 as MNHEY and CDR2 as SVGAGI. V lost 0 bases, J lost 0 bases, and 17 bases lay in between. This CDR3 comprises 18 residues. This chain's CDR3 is CASSYSREADRPNYGYTF. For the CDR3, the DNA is TGTGCCAGCAGTTACTCGAGGGAAGCGGACAGACCTAACTATGGCTACACCTTC.

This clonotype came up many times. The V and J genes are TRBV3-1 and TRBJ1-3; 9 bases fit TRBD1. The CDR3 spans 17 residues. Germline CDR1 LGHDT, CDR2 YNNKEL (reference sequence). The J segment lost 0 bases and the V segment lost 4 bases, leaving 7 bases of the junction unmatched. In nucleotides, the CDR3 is TGTGCCAGCAGCCGGGGGACAGGGCTTGGCTCTGGAAACACCATATATTTT. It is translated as CASSRGTGLGSGNTIYF.

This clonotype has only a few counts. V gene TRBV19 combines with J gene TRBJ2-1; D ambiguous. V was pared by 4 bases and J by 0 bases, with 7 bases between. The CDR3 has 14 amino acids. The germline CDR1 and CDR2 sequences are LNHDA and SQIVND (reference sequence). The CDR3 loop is CASSRGNSYNEQFF. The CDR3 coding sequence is TGTGCCAGTAGTAGAGGTAACTCCTACAATGAGCAGTTCTTC.

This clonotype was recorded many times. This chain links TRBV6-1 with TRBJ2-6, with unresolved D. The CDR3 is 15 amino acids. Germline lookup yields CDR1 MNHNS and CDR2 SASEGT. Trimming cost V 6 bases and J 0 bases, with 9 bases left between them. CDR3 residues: CASSPQVSGANVLTF. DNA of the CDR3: TGTGCCAGCAGCCCTCAGGTCTCTGGGGCCAACGTCCTGACTTTC.

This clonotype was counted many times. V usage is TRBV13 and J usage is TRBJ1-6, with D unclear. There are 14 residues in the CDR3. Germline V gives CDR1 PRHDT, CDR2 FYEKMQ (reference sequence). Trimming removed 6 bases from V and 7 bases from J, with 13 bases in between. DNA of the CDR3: TGTGCCAGCAGGCGGTCACTAGAGAATTCACCCCTCCACTTT. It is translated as CASRRSLENSPLHF.

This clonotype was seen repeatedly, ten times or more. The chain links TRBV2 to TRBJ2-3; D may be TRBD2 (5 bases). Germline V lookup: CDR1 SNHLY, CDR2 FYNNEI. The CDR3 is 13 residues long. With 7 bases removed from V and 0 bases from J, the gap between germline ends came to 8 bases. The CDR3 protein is CASKADSTDTQYF. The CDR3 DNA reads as TGTGCCAGCAAAGCGGATAGCACAGATACGCAGTATTTT.

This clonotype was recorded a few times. The DNA of the CDR3 is TGTGCCAGCAGCCGAGGATCGGAGCGGAACATTCAGTACTTC. As protein: CASSRGSERNIQYF. This chain joins TRBV7-9 and TRBJ2-4; D may be TRBD2 (5 bases). Trimming took off 5 bases at V and 7 bases at J, with 15 bases between the two ends. Germline V CDR1 and CDR2: SEHNR, FQNEAQ (reference sequence). The CDR3 length is 14 residues.

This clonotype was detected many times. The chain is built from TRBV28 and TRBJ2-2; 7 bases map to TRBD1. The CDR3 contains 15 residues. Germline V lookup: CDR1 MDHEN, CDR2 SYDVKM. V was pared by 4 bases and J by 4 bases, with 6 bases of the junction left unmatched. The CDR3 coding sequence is TGTGCCAGCAGTTCAGGACAGGAGAGCACCGGGGAGCTGTTTTTT. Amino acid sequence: CASSSGQESTGELFF.

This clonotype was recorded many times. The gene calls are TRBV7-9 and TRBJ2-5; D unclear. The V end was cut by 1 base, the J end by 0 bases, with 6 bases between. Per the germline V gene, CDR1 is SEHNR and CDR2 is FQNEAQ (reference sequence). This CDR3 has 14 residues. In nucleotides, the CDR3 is TGTGCCAGCAGCTTAGTTCAGTACCAAGAGACCCAGTACTTC. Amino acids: CASSLVQYQETQYF.

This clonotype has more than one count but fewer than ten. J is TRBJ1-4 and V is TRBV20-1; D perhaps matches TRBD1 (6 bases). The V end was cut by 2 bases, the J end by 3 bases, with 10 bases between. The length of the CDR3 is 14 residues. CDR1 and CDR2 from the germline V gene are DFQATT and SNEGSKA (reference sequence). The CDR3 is CSARRGAPNEKLFF. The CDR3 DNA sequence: TGCAGTGCTAGAAGGGGGGCGCCTAATGAAAAACTGTTTTTT.

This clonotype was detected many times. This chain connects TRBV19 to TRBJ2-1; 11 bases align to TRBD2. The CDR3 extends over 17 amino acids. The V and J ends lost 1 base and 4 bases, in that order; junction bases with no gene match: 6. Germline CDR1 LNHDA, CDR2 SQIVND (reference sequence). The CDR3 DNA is TGTGCCAGTAGTATAGGTGGGACTAGCGGACTATACAATGAGCAGTTCTTC. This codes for CASSIGGTSGLYNEQFF.

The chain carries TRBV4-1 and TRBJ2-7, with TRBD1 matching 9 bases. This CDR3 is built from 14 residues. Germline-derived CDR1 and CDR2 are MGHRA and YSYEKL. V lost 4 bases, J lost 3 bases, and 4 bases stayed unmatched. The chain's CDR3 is CASSRRDRDYEQYF. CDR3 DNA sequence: TGCGCCAGCAGCCGGCGGGACAGGGACTACGAGCAGTACTTC.

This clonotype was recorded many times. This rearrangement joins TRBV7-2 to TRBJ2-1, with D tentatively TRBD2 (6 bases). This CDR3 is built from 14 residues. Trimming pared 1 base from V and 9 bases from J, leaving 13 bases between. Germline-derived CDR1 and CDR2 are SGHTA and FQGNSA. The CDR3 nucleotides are TGTGCCAGCAGCTTAGAGGCCGGGAGAAGTGAGCAGTTCTTC. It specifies CASSLEAGRSEQFF.

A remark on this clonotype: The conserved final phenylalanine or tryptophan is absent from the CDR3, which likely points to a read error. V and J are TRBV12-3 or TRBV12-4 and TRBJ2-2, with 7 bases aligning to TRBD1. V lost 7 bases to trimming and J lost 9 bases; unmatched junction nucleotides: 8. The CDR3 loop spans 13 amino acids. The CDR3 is CASNPDRARELFL. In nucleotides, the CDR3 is TGTGCCAGCAATCCTGACAGGGCTCGGGAGCTGTTTCTT.